These 28 T cell receptor beta chains were all obtained from the same sample, sequenced in a study of CXCR3-negative and CXCR3-positive naive CD8 T cells. TRB cDNA was prepared as libraries by UMI-labeled 5' RACE. TCRdb derives one entry per CDR3 protein from the 5' RACE reads, leaving out DNA. The table lists under 85,000 distinct CDR3 sequences, with 1.6% in the top ten. The source material was naive CXCR3- CD8+ T cells from blood. Indicated subset: CD45RO-CCR7+CD27+CD95- naive CD8+ T cells lacking CXCR3 (TNR3-). Source of these receptors: a human donor in good health. Some clones in this sample may be carry-over from other donors' samples.

J is TRBJ2-5 and V is TRBV19; absent DNA, TCRdb's TRBD1 call cannot be checked. Germline V CDR1 and CDR2: LNHDA, SQIVND (reference sequence). The CDR3 sequence is 15 residues long. The CDR3 here is CASLCQGQYQETQYF.

The chain employs TRBV27 and TRBJ1-4; TCRdb's assignment of TRBD1 cannot be checked, as there is no DNA. The germline V gene has CDR1 MNHEY and CDR2 SMNVEV (reference sequence). The CDR3 has 15 amino acids. CDR3 protein: CASSPLRTDNEKLFF. Together with reference TRBV27 and TRBJ1-4, the CDR3 gives the full variable domain: EAQVTQNPRYLITVTGKKLTVTCSQNMNHEYMSWYRQDPGLGLRQIYYSMNVEVTDKGDVPEGYKVSRKEKRNFPLILESPSPNQTSLYFCASSPLRTDNEKLFFGSGTQLSVL.

This chain connects TRBV4-3 to TRBJ1-2; TCRdb's D call of TRBD1 is untestable without DNA. Germline CDR1 is LGHNA and CDR2 is YSLEER. The CDR3 extends over 15 amino acids. CDR3 sequence reads: CASSQDRERDYGYTF.

V usage is TRBV24-1 and J usage is TRBJ2-2. The germline gives CDR1 KGHDR, CDR2 SFDVKD. The CDR3 runs to 15 residues. The CDR3 spells CATSDLSSNTGELFF.

V usage is TRBV29-1 and J usage is TRBJ2-7; TCRdb reports TRBD2, a call that lacks DNA to check it against. The CDR3 sequence is 13 residues long. From germline, CDR1 is SQVTM and CDR2 ANQGSEA. CDR3 protein: CSTSGIEPYEQYF.

This chain links TRBV28 with TRBJ1-1; TCRdb names TRBD1, which stays unverified in the absence of DNA. Germline V gene data show CDR1 as MDHEN and CDR2 as SYDVKM. The CDR3 runs 16 residues. CDR3 sequence reads: CASSRPYGGMNTEPFF.

The rearrangement joins TRBV5-5 to TRBJ2-3. This CDR3 has 13 amino acids. CDR1 is SGHKS and CDR2 is YYEKEE in the germline V gene (reference sequence). The CDR3 protein is CASSLEHTDTQYF.

The J gene is TRBJ2-1, the V gene TRBV27; TCRdb indicates TRBD1, and absent DNA this call remains unverified. CDR3 size: 13 residues. Germline loops: CDR1 MNHEY, CDR2 SMNVEV (reference sequence). The CDR3 sequence is CASGDVNYNEQFF.

The chain joins TRBV12-3 or TRBV12-4 to TRBJ2-1; TCRdb designates TRBD2, a call that cannot be tested without DNA. The CDR3 is made up of 21 amino acids. The CDR3 sequence is CASSSHEGLAGMSSSYNEQFF.

V usage is TRBV15 and J usage is TRBJ1-2; TCRdb calls TRBD1, which cannot be checked without DNA. CDR1 LNHNV and CDR2 YYDKDF come from the germline V gene (reference sequence). CDR3 size: 14 residues. This chain's CDR3 is CATKSPRASLGYTF.

The chain carries TRBV9 and TRBJ1-1. This CDR3 has 12 amino acids. Germline V lookup: CDR1 SGDLS, CDR2 YYNGEE. The CDR3 here is CASSALNTEAFF.

The rearrangement uses TRBV5-6 and TRBJ2-3; no DNA is available, so the TRBD2 call from TCRdb remains unchecked. Germline V gene data show CDR1 as SGHDT and CDR2 as YYEEEE. There are 15 residues in the CDR3. CDR3 amino acids: CARSFSPESADTQYF.

The V gene is TRBV20-1, the J gene TRBJ2-7; the D gene TCRdb calls, TRBD2, cannot be checked with no DNA. This CDR3 region has 14 residues. Germline CDR1 DFQATT, CDR2 SNEGSKA (reference sequence). Here the CDR3 reads CSAREGGTFYEQYF.

The chain carries TRBV28 and TRBJ2-1; TCRdb names TRBD1, which stays unverified in the absence of DNA. The CDR3 contains 20 residues. Germline V CDR1 and CDR2: MDHEN, SYDVKM. The CDR3 spells CASSPLVGGLRTLTGGEQFF.

V usage is TRBV30 and J usage is TRBJ2-7; TCRdb names TRBD1, which stays unverified in the absence of DNA. This CDR3 has 13 amino acids. CDR1 and CDR2 (germline): GTSNPN, SVGIG (reference sequence). This CDR3 reads CAWSVLGEVEQYF.

The rearrangement joins TRBV25-1 to TRBJ1-2; TCRdb proposes TRBD1, but this gene call is untestable without DNA. The CDR3 runs to 15 residues. The germline CDR1 and CDR2 sequences are MGHDK and SYGVNS. CDR3 sequence reads: CASSHTGGGLGGYTF.

The rearrangement joins TRBV15 to TRBJ1-1; TCRdb names TRBD1, which stays unverified in the absence of DNA. Germline CDR1 and CDR2: LNHNV and YYDKDF (reference sequence). CDR3 size: 15 residues. The CDR3 spells CATSSGTGTDYEAFF.

The chain couples TRBV29-1 to TRBJ2-7; the TCRdb D gene call, TRBD1, has no DNA to confirm it. The CDR3 sequence is 13 residues long. The V gene's germline CDR1 is SQVTM and CDR2 ANQGSEA. The CDR3 loop reads CSVTTGGSKEQYF.

The genes are TRBV2 and TRBJ2-3; the TCRdb D gene call, TRBD1, has no DNA to confirm it. The CDR3 contains 15 residues. The V gene's germline CDR1 is SNHLY and CDR2 FYNNEI. CDR3 amino acids: CASRETGLTGDTQYF.

The chain has TRBV29-1 and TRBJ1-4; without DNA, the TCRdb call of TRBD1 cannot be checked. There are 12 residues in the CDR3. CDR1 and CDR2 (germline): SQVTM, ANQGSEA. The CDR3 region is CSVDTGEEKLFF.

The chain recombines TRBV11-2 with TRBJ2-1; TCRdb's D call, TRBD1, is unchecked because there is no DNA. The CDR3 contains 16 residues. The V gene's germline CDR1 is SGHAT and CDR2 FQNNGV. The CDR3 is CASSRFRRQGYNEQFF.

The V and J genes are TRBV20-1 and TRBJ1-2; TCRdb selects TRBD1, and the lack of DNA leaves this call unchecked. There are 16 residues in the CDR3. Germline lookup yields CDR1 DFQATT and CDR2 SNEGSKA (reference sequence). The CDR3: CSARGGLWTEGWGYTF.

V gene TRBV7-2 combines with J gene TRBJ1-1. The germline V gene encodes CDR1 SGHTA and CDR2 FQGNSA. This CDR3 comprises 13 residues. The CDR3: CASSLIMNTEAFF.

V is TRBV27 and J is TRBJ2-7; TCRdb selects TRBD2, and the lack of DNA leaves this call unchecked. The CDR3 is 15 amino acids. Germline CDR1 reads MNHEY; CDR2 reads SMNVEV (reference sequence). This chain's CDR3 is CASSWARAPSYEQYF.

The V and J genes are TRBV12-3 or TRBV12-4 and TRBJ2-3; TCRdb lists TRBD2, though no DNA is available to test this call. The CDR3 length is 16 residues. The CDR3 sequence: CASSLVASGGTDTQYF.

This rearrangement joins TRBV29-1 to TRBJ2-7; absent DNA, TCRdb's TRBD2 call cannot be checked. From germline, CDR1 is SQVTM and CDR2 ANQGSEA. The CDR3 spans 15 residues. The CDR3: CSVEPAGIESHEQYF.

The rearrangement links TRBV28 to TRBJ2-7; TCRdb calls TRBD1, which cannot be checked without DNA. Germline V CDR1 and CDR2: MDHEN, SYDVKM. This CDR3 spans 13 amino acids. CDR3 sequence: CASSYDRGHEQYF.

The CDR3: CASKNLQETQYF. V is TRBV12-3 or TRBV12-4 and J is TRBJ2-5. The CDR3 loop spans 12 amino acids.